This record covers a single T cell receptor (beta chain). Its specificity is unknown. Germline V gives CDR1 SGHTA, CDR2 FQGNSA. The CDR3 covers 18 residues. After removal of 5 bases from V and 1 base from J, the junction contained 8 bases not matched to a gene. These data are taken from a study of shared clonotypes between healthy human individuals. Study in general: Each donor's CD8 memory used one plate, CD8 naive two, each CD4 subset three.

DNA at about 0.2 ug, roughly 30,000 T cell genomes, went into sorted-subset replicate PCRs. The repertoire was sequenced with immunoSEQ multiplex PCR; TCRdb's copy has only in-frame clones and lacks some. The sample contains fewer than 1.8 million clones, approximately 98.5% of which appear only once. Overall study findings and caveats: In contrast to clonotypes shared by all four donors, non-shared clonotypes had lower generation probabilities. There were few donors, and this limited the genetic and exposure-history diversity represented.

This TCR came from a man aged 30 to 45 in good health. Source material: naive CD4+ T cells sorted from blood. Specified subset: CD45RA+ positively selected. The chain combines TRBV7-2 with TRBJ2-3; 14 bases map to TRBD2. The CDR3 protein is CASSPPGLAGEGTDTQYF. The DNA of the CDR3 is TGTGCCAGCAGCCCTCCGGGACTAGCGGGAGAGGGCACAGATACGCAGTATTTT.